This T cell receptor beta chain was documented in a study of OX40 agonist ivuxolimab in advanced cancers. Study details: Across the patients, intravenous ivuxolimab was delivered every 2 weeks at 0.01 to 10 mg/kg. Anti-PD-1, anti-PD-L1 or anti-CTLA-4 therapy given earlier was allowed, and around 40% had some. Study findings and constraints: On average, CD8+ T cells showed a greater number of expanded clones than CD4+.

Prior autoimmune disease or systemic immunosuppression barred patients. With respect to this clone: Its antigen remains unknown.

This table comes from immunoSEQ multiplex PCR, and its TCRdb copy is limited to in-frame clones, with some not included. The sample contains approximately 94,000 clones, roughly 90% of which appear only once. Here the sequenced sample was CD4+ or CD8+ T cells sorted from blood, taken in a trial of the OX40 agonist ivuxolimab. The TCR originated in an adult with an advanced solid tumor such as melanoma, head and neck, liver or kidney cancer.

CDR3 in amino acids: CASSLPRALNSPLHF. The CDR3 region has the DNA TGTGCCAGCAGCTTGCCCCGGGCCTTAAATTCACCCCTCCACTTT. This chain connects TRBV5-5 to TRBJ1-6; D gene unclear. The CDR3 runs to 15 residues. Germline values: CDR1 SGHKS, CDR2 YYEKEE (reference sequence). V shed 1 base and J shed 7 bases, with 12 bases lying between them. Combining the CDR3 with reference TRBV5-5 and TRBJ1-6 gives the whole variable domain DAGVTQSPTHLIKTRGQQVTLRCSPISGHKSVSWYQQVLGQGPQFIFQYYEKEERGRGNFPDRFSARQFPNYSSELNVNALLLGDSALYLCASSLPRALNSPLHFGNGTRLTVT.